The clone carrying this T cell receptor (beta chain) was detected a few times. Germline CDR1 and CDR2: SGHAT and FQNNGV. V lost 5 bases to trimming and J lost 5 bases, with 18 bases between them. The CDR3 sequence is 15 residues long. This entry comes from a study of T cell repertoires in cytomegalovirus infection. TCRdb re-called the reads through MiXCR, storing one row per CDR3 protein. The sample lists 150,000 to 200,000 distinct CDR3 sequences, 15% to 20% occurring once. The source material was PBMCs. The chain uses TRBV11-2 and TRBJ2-5; possibly TRBD2 for D (6 bases). This receptor was obtained from a human donor in good health (CMV status not recorded). Some clones in this sample may be carry-over from other donors' samples. Here the CDR3 DNA reads TGTGCCAGCAGCCCTCGGCGGGGTGTCCGGGAGACCCAGTACTTC. Residues: CASSPRRGVRETQYF.